The clone carrying this T cell receptor (beta chain) was counted a single time. This CDR3 comprises 16 residues. Germline V gene data show CDR1 as ENHRY and CDR2 as SYGVKD. V lost 2 bases to trimming and J lost 7 bases; unmatched junction nucleotides: 9. The data stem from a study of blood T cell repertoires in COVID-19. Across the whole study: The United States, Italy and Spain supplied acute and convalescent COVID-19 samples. From T cells, B-cell-depleted T cells, or PBMCs came the material, which was cDNA or gDNA.

Original processing methods: Amplification from reference gene primers served as the basis for estimated nucleated cell counts. Assay used: immunoSEQ multiplex PCR; TCRdb lists only in-frame clones, some missing. From that table come the V and J calls and clone size; the DNA was used to work out D and trimming. The table has 170,000 or so clones, 85% to 90% seen once; the top ten hold roughly 0.85%. The rearrangement uses TRBV10-3 and TRBJ2-7, with 12 bases fitting TRBD1. The TCR comes from a woman aged 18-30 years who had recovered from COVID-19. Sequenced input: peripheral blood. The CDR3 reads CAISERGGQGAREQYV. CDR3 DNA: TGTGCCATCAGTGAGAGGGGGGGACAGGGGGCTCGGGAGCAGTACGTC.